The subject of this entry is one T cell receptor (beta chain). Recruited during active infection, patients (from Seattle) were subsequently followed longitudinally. This sample was included in a study of blood T cell repertoires in COVID-19. The overall study: PBMCs, B-cell-depleted T cells, or T cells were the source of the cDNA or gDNA that made up the material.

The germline gives CDR1 SEHNR, CDR2 FQNEAQ (reference sequence). The CDR3 has 15 residues. With 3 bases removed from V and 0 bases from J, the gap between germline ends came to 11 bases. This table comes from immunoSEQ multiplex PCR, and its TCRdb copy is limited to in-frame clones, with some not included. Seen here are under 400,000 clones, around 89% observed once, and the top ten hold 1.5% to 2%. The sample consisted of peripheral blood. The V and J genes are TRBV7-9 and TRBJ1-1; no clear D. This TCR was sampled from a woman between 25 and 40 years old with COVID-19, enrolled during active disease. This CDR3 reads CASSLNPGMNTEAFF. In DNA form, the CDR3 reads TGTGCCAGCAGCTTGAACCCGGGGATGAACACTGAAGCTTTCTTT.